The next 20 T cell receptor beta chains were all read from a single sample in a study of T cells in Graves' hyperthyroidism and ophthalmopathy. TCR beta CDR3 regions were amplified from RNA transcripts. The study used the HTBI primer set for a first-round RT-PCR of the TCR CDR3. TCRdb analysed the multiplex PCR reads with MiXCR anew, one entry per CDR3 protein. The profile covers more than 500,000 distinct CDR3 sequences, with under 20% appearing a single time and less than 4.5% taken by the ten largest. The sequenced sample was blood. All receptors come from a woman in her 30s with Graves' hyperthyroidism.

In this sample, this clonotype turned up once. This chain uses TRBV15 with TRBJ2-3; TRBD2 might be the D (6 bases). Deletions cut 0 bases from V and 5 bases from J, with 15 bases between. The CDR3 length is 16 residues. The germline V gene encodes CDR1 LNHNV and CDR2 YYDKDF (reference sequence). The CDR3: CATSREGGRWGDTQYF. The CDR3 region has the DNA TGTGCCACCAGCAGAGAGGGGGGACGATGGGGAGATACGCAGTATTTT.

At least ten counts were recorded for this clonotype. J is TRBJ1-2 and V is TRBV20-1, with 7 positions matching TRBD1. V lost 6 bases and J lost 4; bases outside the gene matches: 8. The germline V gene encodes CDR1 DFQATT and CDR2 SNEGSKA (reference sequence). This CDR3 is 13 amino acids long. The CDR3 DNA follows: TGCAGTGCGCGACAGGGATTTCGCTATGGCTACACCTTC. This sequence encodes CSARQGFRYGYTF.

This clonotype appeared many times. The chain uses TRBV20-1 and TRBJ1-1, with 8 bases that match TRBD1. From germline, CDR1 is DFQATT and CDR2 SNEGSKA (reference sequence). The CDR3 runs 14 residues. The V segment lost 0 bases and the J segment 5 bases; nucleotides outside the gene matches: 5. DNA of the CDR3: TGCAGTGCTAGAGAAACAGGGGGGAGGACTGAAGCTTTCTTT. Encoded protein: CSARETGGRTEAFF.

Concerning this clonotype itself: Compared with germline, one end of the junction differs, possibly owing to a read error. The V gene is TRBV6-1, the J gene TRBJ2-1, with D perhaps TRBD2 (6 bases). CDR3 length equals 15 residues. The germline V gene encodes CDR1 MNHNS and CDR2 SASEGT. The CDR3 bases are TGTGTCAGCAGTGAAGGCGGTAGCGGAAGCAATGAGCAGTTCTTC. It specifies CVSSEGGSGSNEQFF.

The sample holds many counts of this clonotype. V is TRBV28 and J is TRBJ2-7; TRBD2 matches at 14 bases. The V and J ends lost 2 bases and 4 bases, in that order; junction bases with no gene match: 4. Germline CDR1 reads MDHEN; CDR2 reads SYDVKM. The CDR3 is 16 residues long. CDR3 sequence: CASSLRTSGRIYEQYF. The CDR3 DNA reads TGTGCCAGCAGTTTACGGACTAGCGGGAGGATTTACGAGCAGTACTTC.

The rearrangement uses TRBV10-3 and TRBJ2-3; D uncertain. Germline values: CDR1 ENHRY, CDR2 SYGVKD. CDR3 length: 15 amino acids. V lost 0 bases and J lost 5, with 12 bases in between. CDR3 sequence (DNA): TGTGCCATCAGTGAGTCGAGGTCTCTTTTAGATACGCAGTATTTT. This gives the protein CAISESRSLLDTQYF.

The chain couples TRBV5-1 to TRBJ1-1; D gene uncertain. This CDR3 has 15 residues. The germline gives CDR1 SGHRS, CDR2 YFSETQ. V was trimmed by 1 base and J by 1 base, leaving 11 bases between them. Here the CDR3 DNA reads TGCGCCAGCAGCTTGATTTCGAGGCCGAACACTGAAGCTTTCTTT. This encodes CASSLISRPNTEAFF.

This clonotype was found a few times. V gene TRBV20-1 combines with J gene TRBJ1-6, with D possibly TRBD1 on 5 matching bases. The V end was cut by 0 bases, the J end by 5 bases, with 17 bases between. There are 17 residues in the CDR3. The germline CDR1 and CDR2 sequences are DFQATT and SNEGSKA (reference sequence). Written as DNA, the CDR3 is TGCAGTGCTAGAGAGGACCGGGACCGAGTAAATAATTCACCCCTCCACTTT. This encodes CSAREDRDRVNNSPLHF.

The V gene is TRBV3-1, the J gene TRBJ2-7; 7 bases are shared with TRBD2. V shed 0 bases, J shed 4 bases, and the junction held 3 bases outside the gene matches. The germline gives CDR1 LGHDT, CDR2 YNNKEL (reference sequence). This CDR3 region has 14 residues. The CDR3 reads CASSQELARYEQYF. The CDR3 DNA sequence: TGTGCCAGCAGCCAAGAACTAGCGCGGTACGAGCAGTACTTC.

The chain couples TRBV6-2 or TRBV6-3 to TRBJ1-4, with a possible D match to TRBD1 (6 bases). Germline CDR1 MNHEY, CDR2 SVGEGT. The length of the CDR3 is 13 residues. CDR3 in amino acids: CATVRGAGEKLFF. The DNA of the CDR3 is TGTGCTACCGTCCGGGGGGCCGGTGAAAAACTGTTTTTT.

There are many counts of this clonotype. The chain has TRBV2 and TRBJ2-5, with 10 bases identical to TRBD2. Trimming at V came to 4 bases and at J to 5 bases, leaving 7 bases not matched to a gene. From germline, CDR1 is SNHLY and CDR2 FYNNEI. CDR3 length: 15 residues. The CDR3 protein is CASSASGRAVETQYF. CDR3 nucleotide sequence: TGTGCCAGCAGTGCAAGCGGGAGGGCCGTTGAGACCCAGTACTTC.

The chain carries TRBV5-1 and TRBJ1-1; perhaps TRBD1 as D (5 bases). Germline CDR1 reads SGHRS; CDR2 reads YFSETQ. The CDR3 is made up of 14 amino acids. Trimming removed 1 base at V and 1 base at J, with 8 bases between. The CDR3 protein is CASSLQDKNTEAFF. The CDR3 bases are TGCGCCAGCAGCTTGCAGGACAAGAACACTGAAGCTTTCTTT.

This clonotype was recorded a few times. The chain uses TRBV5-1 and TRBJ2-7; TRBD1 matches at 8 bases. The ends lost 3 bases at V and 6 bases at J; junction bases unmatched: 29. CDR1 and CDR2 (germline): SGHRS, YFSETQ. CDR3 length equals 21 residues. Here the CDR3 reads CASSSSRHGLYIGQGSAEQYF. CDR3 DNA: TGCGCCAGCAGCTCATCCCGACACGGGCTTTATATCGGACAGGGCTCAGCCGAGCAGTACTTC.

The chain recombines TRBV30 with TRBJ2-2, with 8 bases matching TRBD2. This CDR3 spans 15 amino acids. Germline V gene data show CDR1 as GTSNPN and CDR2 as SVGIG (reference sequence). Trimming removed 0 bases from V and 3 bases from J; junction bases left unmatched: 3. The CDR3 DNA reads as TGTGCCTGGAGTGTGGGCGGGGGGTACACCGGGGAGCTGTTTTTT. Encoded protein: CAWSVGGGYTGELFF.

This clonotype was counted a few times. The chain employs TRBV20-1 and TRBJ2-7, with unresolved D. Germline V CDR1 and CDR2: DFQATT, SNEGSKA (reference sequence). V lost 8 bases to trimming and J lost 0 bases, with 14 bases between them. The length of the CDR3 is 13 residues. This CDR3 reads CSPSRGLSYEQYF. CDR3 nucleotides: TGCAGTCCCTCTCGAGGTCTCTCCTACGAGCAGTACTTC.

The CDR3 DNA reads as TGCGCCAGCAGCCCAGAACAGGGTGTGCGGGGCTACACCTTC. It specifies CASSPEQGVRGYTF. J is TRBJ1-2 and V is TRBV4-1; possible D gene TRBD1, 6 bases. Trimming left V 4 bases short and J 8 bases short, with 17 bases between. This CDR3 has 14 residues. CDR1 is MGHRA and CDR2 is YSYEKL in the germline V gene.

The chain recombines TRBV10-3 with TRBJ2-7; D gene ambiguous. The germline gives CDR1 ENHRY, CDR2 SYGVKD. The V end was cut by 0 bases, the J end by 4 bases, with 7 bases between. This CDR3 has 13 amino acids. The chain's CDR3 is CAISESNSYEQYF. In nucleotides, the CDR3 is TGTGCCATCAGTGAGTCGAACTCTTACGAGCAGTACTTC.

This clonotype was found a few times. CDR3 protein: CASSLGSGQGTDTQYF. The CDR3 nucleotides read TGTGCCAGCAGCTTAGGCTCGGGACAGGGAACAGATACGCAGTATTTT. This chain joins TRBV7-6 and TRBJ2-3; 9 bases fit TRBD1. The CDR3 contains 16 residues. The ends lost 1 base at V and 3 bases at J; junction bases unmatched: 5. CDR1 SGHVS and CDR2 FNYEAQ come from the germline V gene.

This chain's CDR3 is CASSRPGLGSEQYF. The CDR3 DNA is TGTGCCAGCAGCCGCCCGGGACTAGGGAGCGAGCAGTACTTC. The V gene is TRBV16, the J gene TRBJ2-7, with TRBD2 identical over 8 bases. CDR3 length: 14 amino acids. Losses at the gene ends were 4 bases for V and 6 bases for J; bases not matched to a gene: 8. Germline CDR1 reads KGHSY; CDR2 reads FQNENV.

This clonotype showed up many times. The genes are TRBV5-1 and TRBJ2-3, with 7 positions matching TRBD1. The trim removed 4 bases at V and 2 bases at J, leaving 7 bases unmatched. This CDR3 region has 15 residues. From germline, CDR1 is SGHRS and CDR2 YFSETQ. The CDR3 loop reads CASSPTGTDTDTQYF. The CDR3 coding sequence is TGCGCCAGCAGCCCAACCGGGACAGACACAGATACGCAGTATTTT. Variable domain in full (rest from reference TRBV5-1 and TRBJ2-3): KAGVTQTPRYLIKTRGQQVTLSCSPISGHRSVSWYQQTPGQGLQFLFEYFSETQRNKGNFPGRFSGRQFSNSRSEMNVSTLELGDSALYLCASSPTGTDTDTQYFGPGTRLTVL.